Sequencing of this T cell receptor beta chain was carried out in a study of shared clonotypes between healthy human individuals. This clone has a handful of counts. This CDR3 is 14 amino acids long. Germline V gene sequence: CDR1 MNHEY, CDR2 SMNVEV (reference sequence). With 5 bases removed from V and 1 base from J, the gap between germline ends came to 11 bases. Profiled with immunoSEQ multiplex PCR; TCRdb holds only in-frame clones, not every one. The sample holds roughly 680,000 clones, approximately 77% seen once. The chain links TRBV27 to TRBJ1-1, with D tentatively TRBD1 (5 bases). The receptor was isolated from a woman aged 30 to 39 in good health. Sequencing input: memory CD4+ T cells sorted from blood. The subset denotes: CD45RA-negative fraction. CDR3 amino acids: CASSVGTENTEAFF. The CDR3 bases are TGTGCCAGCAGTGTCGGGACGGAGAACACTGAAGCTTTCTTT.